These 17 T cell receptor beta chains originate from one sample sequenced in a study of shared clonotypes between healthy human individuals (TCRdb year 2020). Receptor libraries were prepared by the immunoSEQ multiplex PCR assay. The source is immuneACCESS, and TCRdb retained only in-frame sequences with V and J called. Part of the clones is not carried over; for the studies checked, unresolved V genes explain less than half of this, and the remainder is unexplained. This sample is represented by about 340,000 clones; 73% of them were singletons. The ten largest clones add up to 8.5% to 12% of the sample. The sequenced material came from memory CD4+ T cells sorted from blood. The intended sense of this specimen's cell subset or site label: CD45RA-negative fraction. These receptors were taken from a man under 40 in good health.

This clone was found a few times. The chain has TRBV7-2 and TRBJ2-1; TRBD2 matches at 8 bases. Germline CDR1 SGHTA, CDR2 FQGNSA. Trimming at V came to 7 bases and at J to 10 bases, leaving 18 bases not matched to a gene. CDR3 size: 16 residues. This CDR3 reads CASTPERSGRLWEQFF. In DNA form, the CDR3 reads TGTGCCAGCACACCTGAACGGAGCGGGAGACTCTGGGAGCAGTTCTTC. Full variable domain (remainder filled in from reference TRBV7-2 and TRBJ2-1): GAGVSQSPSNKVTEKGKDVELRCDPISGHTALYWYRQSLGQGLEFLIYFQGNSAPDKSGLPSDRFSAERTGGSVSTLTIQRTQQEDSAVYLCASTPERSGRLWEQFFGPGTRLTVL.

The chain carries TRBV7-6 and TRBJ1-6; no clear D gene. Germline V gene sequence: CDR1 SGHVS, CDR2 FNYEAQ. Trimming took 5 bases from V and 8 from J, leaving 13 bases between them. This CDR3 region has 14 residues. The CDR3 sequence: CASSPKADDSPLHF. DNA for the CDR3: TGTGCCAGCAGCCCCAAGGCAGACGATTCACCCCTCCACTTT.

Notes on this clone: This clone may be a read error of a much larger clone one base away. The chain has TRBV6-5 and TRBJ2-7, with D unresolved. Germline CDR1 and CDR2: MNHEY and SVGAGI. The CDR3 has 11 amino acids. Trimming stripped 4 bases from V and 2 bases from J, with 3 bases between. The CDR3 is CASSSPYEQYF. The CDR3 DNA reads TGTGCCAGCAGTTCTCCCTACGAGCAGTACTTC.

This clone was observed a single time. The chain recombines TRBV11-2 with TRBJ2-7; TRBD1 matches at 10 bases. The CDR3 runs 14 residues. Germline lookup yields CDR1 SGHAT and CDR2 FQNNGV. The J segment lost 3 bases and the V segment lost 3 bases, leaving 2 bases of the junction unmatched. The CDR3 spells CASSFGTGVYEQYF. In DNA form, the CDR3 reads TGTGCCAGCAGCTTTGGGACAGGGGTCTACGAGCAGTACTTC.

V is TRBV28 and J is TRBJ2-7; 7 nucleotides line up with TRBD1. The CDR3 is made up of 13 amino acids. Losses at the gene ends were 6 bases for V and 0 bases for J; bases not matched to a gene: 2. Germline-derived CDR1 and CDR2 are MDHEN and SYDVKM. Written as DNA, the CDR3 is TGTGCCAGCAGATCAGGGGGCTCCTACGAGCAGTACTTC. Its protein product is CASRSGGSYEQYF.

The chain couples TRBV5-4 to TRBJ2-7; possible D gene TRBD2, 5 bases. Per the germline V gene, CDR1 is SGHNT and CDR2 is YYREEE (reference sequence). The CDR3 is made up of 16 amino acids. V shed 1 base and J shed 5 bases, with 19 bases lying between them. CDR3 nucleotides: TGTGCCAGCAGCTTGTTTCGGGGTGGCGCGGCCGACGAGCAGTACTTC. It encodes CASSLFRGGAADEQYF.

A few counts support this clone. CDR3 loop: CASSFFGVAGGNEQFF. The CDR3 bases are TGTGCCAGCAGTTTTTTCGGGGTAGCGGGAGGCAATGAGCAGTTCTTC. This rearrangement joins TRBV27 to TRBJ2-1; 10 nucleotides line up with TRBD2. The CDR3 spans 16 residues. Germline V gives CDR1 MNHEY, CDR2 SMNVEV (reference sequence). Trimming at V came to 3 bases and at J to 6 bases, leaving 8 bases not matched to a gene.

This clone was detected only a few times. V gene TRBV7-9 combines with J gene TRBJ2-7; 8 nucleotides agree with TRBD1. Germline CDR1 SEHNR, CDR2 FQNEAQ (reference sequence). This CDR3 is built from 17 residues. The ends lost 5 bases at V and 0 bases at J; junction bases unmatched: 12. The CDR3 loop is CASSRWDRFANSYEQYF. The CDR3 DNA is TGTGCCAGCAGCAGATGGGACAGGTTTGCGAACTCCTACGAGCAGTACTTC.

The gene calls are TRBV2 and TRBJ2-1; 8 nucleotides agree with TRBD2. There are 15 residues in the CDR3. V was clipped by 3 bases and J by 7 bases; unmatched bases: 8. Germline CDR1 SNHLY, CDR2 FYNNEI. DNA of the CDR3: TGTGCCAGCAGTGATGGCGGGGGGCTTGTGAATGAGCAGTTCTTC. This gives the protein CASSDGGGLVNEQFF.

This clone was counted at least ten times. This chain uses TRBV29-1 with TRBJ1-1; 9 bases map to TRBD1. The CDR3 contains 16 residues. V shed 3 bases and J 5 bases; nucleotides not matched to a gene: 13. Germline loops: CDR1 SQVTM, CDR2 ANQGSEA. The CDR3: CSVENSGTGLRTEAFF. CDR3 DNA: TGCAGCGTTGAGAATTCCGGGACAGGGTTGCGGACTGAAGCTTTCTTT.

This clone was observed a handful of times. The V gene is TRBV27, the J gene TRBJ2-7; 8 bases align to TRBD2. The V and J ends lost 2 bases and 5 bases, in that order; junction bases with no gene match: 8. The CDR3 covers 15 residues. The V gene's germline CDR1 is MNHEY and CDR2 SMNVEV (reference sequence). CDR3 sequence (DNA): TGTGCCAGCAGTTTAGAAGCGGGAGCGGTCCACGAGCAGTACTTC. Residues: CASSLEAGAVHEQYF.

In its sample, this clone was seen a few times. The V and J genes are TRBV28 and TRBJ2-1; no firm D call. Trimming removed 1 base from V and 8 bases from J, with 3 bases in between. The CDR3 runs 11 residues. Germline V gives CDR1 MDHEN, CDR2 SYDVKM. CDR3 sequence: CASSLFYEQFF. The CDR3 coding sequence is TGTGCCAGCAGTTTATTCTATGAGCAGTTCTTC.

The rearrangement uses TRBV5-3 and TRBJ2-7, with D possibly matching TRBD1 (5 bases). TRBV5-3 is annotated as an ORF whose role is uncertain. CDR3 length: 12 amino acids. Trimming shortened V by 0 bases and J by 5 bases, and 6 bases separated the two germline ends. The CDR3 DNA follows: TGTGCCAGAAGCTTGGGGGGCCACGAGCAGTACTTC. This sequence encodes CARSLGGHEQYF.

The chain has TRBV19 and TRBJ2-7; either TRBD1 or TRBD2 may supply D (5 bases each). There are 15 residues in the CDR3. The germline CDR1 and CDR2 sequences are LNHDA and SQIVND (reference sequence). The V end lost 3 bases, the J end lost 2 bases, and 14 bases lay between the germline ends. The CDR3 nucleotides are TGTGCCAGTAGTATCGCCGCGCTGGGGGCCTACGAGCAGTACTTC. Translating gives CASSIAALGAYEQYF. Looking up the rest from reference TRBV19 and TRBJ2-7 gives the full variable domain: DGGITQSPKYLFRKEGQNVTLSCEQNLNHDAMYWYRQDPGQGLRLIYYSQIVNDFQKGDIAEGYSVSREKKESFPLTVTSAQKNPTAFYLCASSIAALGAYEQYFGPGTRLTVT.

This chain uses TRBV7-9 with TRBJ1-5; the match to TRBD1 covers 10 bases. This CDR3 has 15 amino acids. Looked up from germline, CDR1 is SEHNR and CDR2 is FQNEAQ (reference sequence). With V trimmed by 4 bases and J by 4 bases, 4 bases remained unmatched. CDR3 sequence: CASSWGQGHNQPQHF. As DNA, the CDR3 is TGTGCCAGCAGCTGGGGACAGGGGCATAATCAGCCCCAGCATTTT.

This chain links TRBV28 with TRBJ2-1; D ambiguous. The V gene's germline CDR1 is MDHEN and CDR2 SYDVKM. CDR3 length: 11 amino acids. V lost 1 base to trimming and J lost 10 bases, with 5 bases between them. The DNA of the CDR3 is TGTGCCAGCAGTTTATACTACGAGCAGTTCTTC. It yields the protein CASSLYYEQFF.

This chain uses TRBV15 with TRBJ2-3; 9 bases map to TRBD2. From germline, CDR1 is LNHNV and CDR2 YYDKDF (reference sequence). The CDR3 is made up of 17 amino acids. Unmatched junction bases numbered 15, after V lost 5 bases and J lost 6 bases. The CDR3 protein is CATSREPRGRAGDTQYF. CDR3 DNA: TGTGCCACCAGCCGGGAACCACGCGGGAGGGCCGGGGATACGCAGTATTTT.